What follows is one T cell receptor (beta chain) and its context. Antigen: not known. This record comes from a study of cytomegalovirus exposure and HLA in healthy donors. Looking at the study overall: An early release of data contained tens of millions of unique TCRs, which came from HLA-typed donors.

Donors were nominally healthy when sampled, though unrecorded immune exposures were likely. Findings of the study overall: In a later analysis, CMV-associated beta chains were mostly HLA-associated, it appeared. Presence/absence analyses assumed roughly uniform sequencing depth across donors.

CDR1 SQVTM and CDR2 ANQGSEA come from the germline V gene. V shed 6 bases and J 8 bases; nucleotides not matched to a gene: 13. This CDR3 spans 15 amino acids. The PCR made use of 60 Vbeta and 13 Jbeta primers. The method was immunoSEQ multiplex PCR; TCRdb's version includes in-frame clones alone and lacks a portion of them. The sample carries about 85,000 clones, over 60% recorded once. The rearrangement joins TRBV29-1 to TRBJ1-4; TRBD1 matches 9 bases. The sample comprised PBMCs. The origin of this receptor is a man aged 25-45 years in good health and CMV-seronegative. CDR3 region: CSVSDPGQGREKLFF. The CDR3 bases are TGCAGCGTGTCCGACCCGGGACAGGGACGGGAAAAACTGTTTTTT.